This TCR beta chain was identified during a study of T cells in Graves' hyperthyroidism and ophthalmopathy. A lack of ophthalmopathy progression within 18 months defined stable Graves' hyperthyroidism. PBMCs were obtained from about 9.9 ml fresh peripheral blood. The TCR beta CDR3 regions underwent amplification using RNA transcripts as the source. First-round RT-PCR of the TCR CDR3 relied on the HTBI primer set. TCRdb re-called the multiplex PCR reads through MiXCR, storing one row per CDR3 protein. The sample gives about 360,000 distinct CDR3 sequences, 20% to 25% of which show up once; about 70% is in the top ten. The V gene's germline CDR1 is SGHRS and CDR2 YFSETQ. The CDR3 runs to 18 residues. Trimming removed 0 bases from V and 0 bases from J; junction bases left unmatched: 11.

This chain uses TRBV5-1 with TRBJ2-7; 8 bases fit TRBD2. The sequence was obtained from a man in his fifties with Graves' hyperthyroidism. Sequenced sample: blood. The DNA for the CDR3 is TGCGCCAGCAGCTTGGTCGAGATTAGCGGGACGAGCTCCTACGAGCAGTACTTC. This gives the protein CASSLVEISGTSSYEQYF.